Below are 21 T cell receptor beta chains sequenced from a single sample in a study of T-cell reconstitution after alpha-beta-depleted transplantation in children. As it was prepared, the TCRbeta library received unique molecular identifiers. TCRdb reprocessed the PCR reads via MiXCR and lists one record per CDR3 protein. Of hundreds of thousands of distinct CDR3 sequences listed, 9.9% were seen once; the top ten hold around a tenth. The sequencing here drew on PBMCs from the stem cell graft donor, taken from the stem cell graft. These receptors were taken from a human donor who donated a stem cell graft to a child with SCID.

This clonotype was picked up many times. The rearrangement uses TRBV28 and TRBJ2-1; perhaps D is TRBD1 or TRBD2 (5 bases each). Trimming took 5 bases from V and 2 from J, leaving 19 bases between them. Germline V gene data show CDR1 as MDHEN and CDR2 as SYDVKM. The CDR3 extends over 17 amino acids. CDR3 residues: CASSPRVGVGTYNEQFF. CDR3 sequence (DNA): TGTGCCAGCAGTCCTAGGGTGGGGGTCGGGACCTACAATGAGCAGTTCTTC.

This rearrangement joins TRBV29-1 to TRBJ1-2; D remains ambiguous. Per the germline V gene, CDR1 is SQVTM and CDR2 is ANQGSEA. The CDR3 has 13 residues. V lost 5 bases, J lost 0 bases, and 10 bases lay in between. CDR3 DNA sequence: TGCAGCGTTACATTCCGCTCTAACTATGGCTACACCTTC. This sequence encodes CSVTFRSNYGYTF.

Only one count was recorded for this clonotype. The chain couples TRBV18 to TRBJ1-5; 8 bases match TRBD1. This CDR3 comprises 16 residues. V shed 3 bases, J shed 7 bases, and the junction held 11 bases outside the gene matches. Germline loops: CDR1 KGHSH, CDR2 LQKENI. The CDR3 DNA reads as TGTGCCAGCTCACCGGCATTTTTGGACAGGGAACAGCCCCAGCATTTT. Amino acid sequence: CASSPAFLDREQPQHF.

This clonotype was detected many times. In DNA, the CDR3 is TGTGCCAGTAGTATAGCAGGACGGCTAAACACCGGGGAGCTGTTTTTT. Translating it yields CASSIAGRLNTGELFF. The chain joins TRBV19 to TRBJ2-2; D remains ambiguous. Germline-derived CDR1 and CDR2 are LNHDA and SQIVND (reference sequence). Trimming stripped 1 base from V and 2 bases from J, with 11 bases between. CDR3 length equals 16 residues.

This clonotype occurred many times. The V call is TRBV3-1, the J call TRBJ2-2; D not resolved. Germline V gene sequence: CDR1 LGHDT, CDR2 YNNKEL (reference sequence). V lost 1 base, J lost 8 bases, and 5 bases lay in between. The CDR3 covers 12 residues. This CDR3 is CASSQVPGELFF. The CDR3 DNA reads TGTGCCAGCAGCCAAGTTCCGGGGGAGCTGTTTTTT.

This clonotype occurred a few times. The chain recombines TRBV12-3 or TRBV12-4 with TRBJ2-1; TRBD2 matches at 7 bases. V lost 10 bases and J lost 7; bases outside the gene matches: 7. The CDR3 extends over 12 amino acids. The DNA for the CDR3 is TGTGCCATCCGGACTAGGCCGAATGAGCAGTTCTTC. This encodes CAIRTRPNEQFF.

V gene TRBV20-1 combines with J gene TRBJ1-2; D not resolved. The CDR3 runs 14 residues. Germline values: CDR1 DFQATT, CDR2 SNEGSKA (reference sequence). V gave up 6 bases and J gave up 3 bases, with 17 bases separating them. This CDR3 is CSAERVGIHYGYTF. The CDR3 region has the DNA TGCAGTGCGGAACGAGTAGGGATCCACTATGGCTACACCTTC.

CDR3 region: CASGHSNTEAFF. CDR3 sequence (DNA): TGCGCCAGCGGGCATTCGAACACTGAAGCTTTCTTT. The chain recombines TRBV5-1 with TRBJ1-1; the D is unclear. The V and J ends lost 7 bases and 1 base respectively, with 8 bases between them. Looked up from germline, CDR1 is SGHRS and CDR2 is YFSETQ. CDR3 size: 12 residues.

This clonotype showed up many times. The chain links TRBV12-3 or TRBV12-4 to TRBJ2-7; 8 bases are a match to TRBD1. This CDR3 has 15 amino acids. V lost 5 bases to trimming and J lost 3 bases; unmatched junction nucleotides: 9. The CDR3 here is CASSPTGTGGYEQYF. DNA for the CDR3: TGTGCCAGCAGTCCCACCGGGACAGGAGGCTACGAGCAGTACTTC.

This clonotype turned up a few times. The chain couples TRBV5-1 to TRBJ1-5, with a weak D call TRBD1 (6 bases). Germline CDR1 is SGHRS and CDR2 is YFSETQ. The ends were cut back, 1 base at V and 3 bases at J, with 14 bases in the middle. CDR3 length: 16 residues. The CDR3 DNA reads TGCGCCAGCAGCTTGTATCCGGGACACGTCAATCAGCCCCAGCATTTT. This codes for CASSLYPGHVNQPQHF.

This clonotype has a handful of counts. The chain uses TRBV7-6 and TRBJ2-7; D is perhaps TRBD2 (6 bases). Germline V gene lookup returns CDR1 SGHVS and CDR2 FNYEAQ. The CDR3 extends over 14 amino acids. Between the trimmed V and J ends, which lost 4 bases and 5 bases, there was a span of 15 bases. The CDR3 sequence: CASSSGEERNEQYF. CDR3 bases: TGTGCCAGCAGCTCCGGGGAGGAGAGGAACGAGCAGTACTTC.

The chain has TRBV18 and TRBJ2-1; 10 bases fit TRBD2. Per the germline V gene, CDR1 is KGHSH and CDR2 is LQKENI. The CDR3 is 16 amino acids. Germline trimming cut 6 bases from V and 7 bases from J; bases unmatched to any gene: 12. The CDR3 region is CASSQATSGVLNEQFF. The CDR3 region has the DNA TGTGCCAGCTCCCAAGCAACTAGCGGGGTATTGAATGAGCAGTTCTTC.

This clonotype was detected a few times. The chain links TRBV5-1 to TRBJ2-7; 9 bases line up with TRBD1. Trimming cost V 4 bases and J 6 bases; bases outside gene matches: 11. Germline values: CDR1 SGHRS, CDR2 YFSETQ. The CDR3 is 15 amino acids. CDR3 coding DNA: TGCGCCAGCAGCGGAACCGGGACAGGGTTCGGCGAGCAGTACTTC. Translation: CASSGTGTGFGEQYF. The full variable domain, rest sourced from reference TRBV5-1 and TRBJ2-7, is KAGVTQTPRYLIKTRGQQVTLSCSPISGHRSVSWYQQTPGQGLQFLFEYFSETQRNKGNFPGRFSGRQFSNSRSEMNVSTLELGDSALYLCASSGTGTGFGEQYFGPGTRLTVT.

CDR3 in DNA: TGCGCCAGCAGCCTCGGACAGGGGGCGGCAGGATACGAGCAGTACTTC. As protein: CASSLGQGAAGYEQYF. The rearrangement joins TRBV5-1 to TRBJ2-7; 11 nucleotides line up with TRBD1. Germline loops: CDR1 SGHRS, CDR2 YFSETQ. The CDR3 runs 16 residues. The V and J ends lost 4 bases and 4 bases, in that order; junction bases with no gene match: 10.

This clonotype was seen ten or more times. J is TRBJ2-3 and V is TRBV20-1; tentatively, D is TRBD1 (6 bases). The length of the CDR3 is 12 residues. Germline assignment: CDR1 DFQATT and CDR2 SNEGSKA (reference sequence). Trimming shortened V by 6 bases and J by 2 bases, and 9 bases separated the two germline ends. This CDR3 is CSARTDTDTQYF. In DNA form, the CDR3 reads TGCAGTGCAAGGACAGACACAGATACGCAGTATTTT.

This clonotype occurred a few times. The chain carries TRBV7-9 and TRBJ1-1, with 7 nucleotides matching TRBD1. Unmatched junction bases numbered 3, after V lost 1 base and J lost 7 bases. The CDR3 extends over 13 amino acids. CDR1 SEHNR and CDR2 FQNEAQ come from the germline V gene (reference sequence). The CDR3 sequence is CASSLDTGVEAFF. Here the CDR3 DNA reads TGTGCCAGCAGCTTAGACACAGGGGTTGAAGCTTTCTTT.

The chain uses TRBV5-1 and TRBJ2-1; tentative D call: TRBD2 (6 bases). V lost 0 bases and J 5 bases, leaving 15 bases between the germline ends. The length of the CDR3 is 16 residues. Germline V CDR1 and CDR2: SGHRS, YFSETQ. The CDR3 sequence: CASSLDAGNWDNEQFF. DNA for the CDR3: TGCGCCAGCAGCTTGGACGCGGGGAACTGGGACAATGAGCAGTTCTTC.

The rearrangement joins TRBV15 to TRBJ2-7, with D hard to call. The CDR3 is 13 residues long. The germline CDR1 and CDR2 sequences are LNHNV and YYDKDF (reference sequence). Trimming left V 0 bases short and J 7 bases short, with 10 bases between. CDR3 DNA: TGTGCCACCAGCAGAGATTCTCGTGGAGAGCAGTACTTC. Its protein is CATSRDSRGEQYF.

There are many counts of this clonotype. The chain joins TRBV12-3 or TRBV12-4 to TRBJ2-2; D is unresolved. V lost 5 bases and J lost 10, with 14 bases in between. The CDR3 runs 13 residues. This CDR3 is CASSILGYKELFF. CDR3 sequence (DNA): TGTGCCAGCAGTATATTAGGATATAAGGAGCTGTTTTTT.

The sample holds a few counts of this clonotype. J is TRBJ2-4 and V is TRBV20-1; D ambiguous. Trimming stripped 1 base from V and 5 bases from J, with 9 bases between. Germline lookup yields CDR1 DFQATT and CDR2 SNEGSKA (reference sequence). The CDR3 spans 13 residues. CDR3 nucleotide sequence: TGCAGTGCTAGAGGACCCGGGCAAAACATTCAGTACTTC. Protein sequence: CSARGPGQNIQYF.

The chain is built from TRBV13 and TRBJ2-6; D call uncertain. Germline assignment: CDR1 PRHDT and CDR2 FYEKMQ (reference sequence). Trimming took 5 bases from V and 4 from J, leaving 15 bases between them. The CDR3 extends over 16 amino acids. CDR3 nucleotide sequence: TGTGCCAGCAGCACGTCCCAGACACTGGGGGCCAACGTCCTGACTTTC. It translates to CASSTSQTLGANVLTF. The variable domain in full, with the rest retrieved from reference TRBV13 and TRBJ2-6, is AAGVIQSPRHLIKEKRETATLKCYPIPRHDTVYWYQQGPGQDPQFLISFYEKMQSDKGSIPDRFSAQQFSDYHSELNMSSLELGDSALYFCASSTSQTLGANVLTFGAGSRLTVL.